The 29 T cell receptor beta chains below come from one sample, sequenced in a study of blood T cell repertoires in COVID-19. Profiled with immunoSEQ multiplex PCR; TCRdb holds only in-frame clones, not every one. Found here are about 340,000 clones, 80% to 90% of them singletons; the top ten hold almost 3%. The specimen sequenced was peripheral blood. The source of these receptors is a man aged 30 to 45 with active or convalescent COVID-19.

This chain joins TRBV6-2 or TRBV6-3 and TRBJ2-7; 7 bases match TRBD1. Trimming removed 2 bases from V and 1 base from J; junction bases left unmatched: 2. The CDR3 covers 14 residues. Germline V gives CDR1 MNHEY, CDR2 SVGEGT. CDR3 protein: CASSYGGQSYEQYF. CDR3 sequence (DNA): TGTGCCAGCAGTTACGGGGGACAGTCCTACGAGCAGTACTTC.

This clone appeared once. This CDR3 is CASSQEVQGSVSVGYTF. The DNA for the CDR3 is TGCGCCAGCAGCCAAGAGGTACAGGGGAGCGTTTCGGTTGGCTACACCTTC. This chain joins TRBV4-3 and TRBJ1-2; the match to TRBD1 covers 7 bases. CDR3 size: 17 residues. V dropped 0 bases and J dropped 7; count of bases not matched to a gene: 14. Germline V gives CDR1 LGHNA, CDR2 YSLEER.

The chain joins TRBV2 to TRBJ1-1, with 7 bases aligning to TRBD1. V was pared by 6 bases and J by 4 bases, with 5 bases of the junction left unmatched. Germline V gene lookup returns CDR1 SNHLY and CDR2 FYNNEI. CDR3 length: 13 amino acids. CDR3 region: CASRIDRATEAFF. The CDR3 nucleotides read TGTGCCAGCAGGATCGACAGGGCCACTGAAGCTTTCTTT.

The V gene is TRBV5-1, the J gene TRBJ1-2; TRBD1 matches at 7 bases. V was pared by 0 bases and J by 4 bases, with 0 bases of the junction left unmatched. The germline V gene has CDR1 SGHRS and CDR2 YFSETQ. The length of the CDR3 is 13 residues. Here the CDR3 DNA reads TGCGCCAGCAGCTTGGGGGACAGCTATGGCTACACCTTC. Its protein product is CASSLGDSYGYTF.

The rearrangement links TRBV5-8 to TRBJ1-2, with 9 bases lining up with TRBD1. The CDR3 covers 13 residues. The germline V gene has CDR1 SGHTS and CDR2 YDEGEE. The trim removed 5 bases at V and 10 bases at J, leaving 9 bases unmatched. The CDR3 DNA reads TGTGCCAGCAGAAAACAGGGGGCGCTTGCCTACACCTTC. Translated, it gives CASRKQGALAYTF.

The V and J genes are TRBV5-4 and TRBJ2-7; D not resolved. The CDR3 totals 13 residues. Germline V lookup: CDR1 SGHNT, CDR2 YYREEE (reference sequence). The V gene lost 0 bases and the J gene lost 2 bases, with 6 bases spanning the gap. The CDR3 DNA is TGTGCCAGCAGCTTGGACAGTACCTACGAGCAGTACTTC. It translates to CASSLDSTYEQYF.

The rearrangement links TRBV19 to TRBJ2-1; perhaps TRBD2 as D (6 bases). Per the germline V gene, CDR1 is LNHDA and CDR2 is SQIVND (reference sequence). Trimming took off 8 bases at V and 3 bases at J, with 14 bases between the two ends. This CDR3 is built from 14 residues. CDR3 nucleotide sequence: TGTGCCAGTTCGGACCGGGACTTCTACAATGAGCAGTTCTTC. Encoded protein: CASSDRDFYNEQFF.

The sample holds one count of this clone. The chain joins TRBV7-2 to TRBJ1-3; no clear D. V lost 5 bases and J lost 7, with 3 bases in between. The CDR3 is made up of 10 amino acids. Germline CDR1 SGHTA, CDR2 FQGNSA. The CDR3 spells CASSGNTIYF. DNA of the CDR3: TGTGCCAGCAGCGGCAACACCATATATTTT.

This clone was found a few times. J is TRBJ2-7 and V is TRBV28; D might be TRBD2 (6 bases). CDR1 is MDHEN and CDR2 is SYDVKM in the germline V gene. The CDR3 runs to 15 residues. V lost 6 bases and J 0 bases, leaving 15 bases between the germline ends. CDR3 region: CASRFTSPSSYEQYF. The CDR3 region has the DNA TGTGCCAGCAGGTTCACTAGCCCAAGCTCCTACGAGCAGTACTTC.

The CDR3 here is CAWGLVNTEAFF. CDR3 bases: TGTGCCTGGGGGTTAGTGAACACTGAAGCTTTCTTT. The chain is built from TRBV30 and TRBJ1-1; D remains ambiguous. CDR1 and CDR2 (germline): GTSNPN, SVGIG (reference sequence). The CDR3 spans 12 residues. The V gene lost 5 bases and the J gene lost 0 bases, with 7 bases spanning the gap.

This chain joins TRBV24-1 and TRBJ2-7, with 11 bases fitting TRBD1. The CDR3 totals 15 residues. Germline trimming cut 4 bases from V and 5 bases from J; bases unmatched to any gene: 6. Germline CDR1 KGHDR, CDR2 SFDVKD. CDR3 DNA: TGTGCCACCAGTGACCAGGACAGGGGGCGCGACGAGCAGTACTTC. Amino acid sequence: CATSDQDRGRDEQYF.

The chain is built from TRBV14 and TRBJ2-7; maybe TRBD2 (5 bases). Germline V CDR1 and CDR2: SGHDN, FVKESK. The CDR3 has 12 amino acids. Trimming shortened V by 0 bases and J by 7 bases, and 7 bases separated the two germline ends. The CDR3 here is CASSQDQREQYF. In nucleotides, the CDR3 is TGTGCCAGCAGCCAAGATCAGCGGGAGCAGTACTTC. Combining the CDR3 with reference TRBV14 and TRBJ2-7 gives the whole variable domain EAGVTQFPSHSVIEKGQTVTLRCDPISGHDNLYWYRRVMGKEIKFLLHFVKESKQDESGMPNNRFLAERTGGTYSTLKVQPAELEDSGVYFCASSQDQREQYFGPGTRLTVT.

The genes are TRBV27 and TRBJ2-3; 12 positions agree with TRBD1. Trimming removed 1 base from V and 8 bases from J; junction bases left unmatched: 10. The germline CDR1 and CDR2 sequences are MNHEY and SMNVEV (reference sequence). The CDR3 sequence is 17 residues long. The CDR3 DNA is TGTGCCAGCAGTTTATGGGCTAGGGACAGGGGGCACACTACGCAGTATTTT. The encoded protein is CASSLWARDRGHTTQYF.

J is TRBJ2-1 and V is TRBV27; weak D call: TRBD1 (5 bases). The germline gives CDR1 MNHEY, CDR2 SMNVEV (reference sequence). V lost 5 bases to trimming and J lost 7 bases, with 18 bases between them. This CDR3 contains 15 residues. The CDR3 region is CASSVVQGSRNEQFF. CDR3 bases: TGTGCCAGCAGTGTCGTTCAGGGATCCCGGAATGAGCAGTTCTTC.

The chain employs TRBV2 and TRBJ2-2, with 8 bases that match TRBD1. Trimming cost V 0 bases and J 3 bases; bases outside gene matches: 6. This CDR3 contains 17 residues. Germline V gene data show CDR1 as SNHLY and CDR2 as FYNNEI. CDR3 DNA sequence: TGTGCCAGCAGTGAAGCGTCAGGGGGCGCCTACACCGGGGAGCTGTTTTTT. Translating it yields CASSEASGGAYTGELFF.

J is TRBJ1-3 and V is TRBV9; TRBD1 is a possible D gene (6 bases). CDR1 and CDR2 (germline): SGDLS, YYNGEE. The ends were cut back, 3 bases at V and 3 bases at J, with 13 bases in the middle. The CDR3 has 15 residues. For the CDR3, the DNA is TGTGCCAGCAGCGCCTCGGGGGGGCTTGGAAACACCATATATTTT. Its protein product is CASSASGGLGNTIYF.

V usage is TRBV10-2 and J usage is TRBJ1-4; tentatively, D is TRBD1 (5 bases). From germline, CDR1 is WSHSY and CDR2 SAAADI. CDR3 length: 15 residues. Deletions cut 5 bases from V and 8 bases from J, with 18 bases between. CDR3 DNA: TGCGCCAGCAGTCGGGACCGGGGGGGAGACGAAAAACTGTTTTTT. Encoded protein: CASSRDRGGDEKLFF.

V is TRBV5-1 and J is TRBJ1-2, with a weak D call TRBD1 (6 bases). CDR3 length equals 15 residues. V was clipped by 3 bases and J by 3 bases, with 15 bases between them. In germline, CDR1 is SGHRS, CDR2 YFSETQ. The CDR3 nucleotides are TGCGCCAGCAGCTCTCTCGGGGGGCCGGACTATGGCTACACCTTC. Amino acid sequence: CASSSLGGPDYGYTF.

CDR3 DNA: TGTGCCAGCAGCTTATCAGACAGGGGGCTAAATGAGCAGTTCTTC. This codes for CASSLSDRGLNEQFF. This rearrangement joins TRBV7-9 to TRBJ2-1, with 10 nucleotides matching TRBD1. There are 15 residues in the CDR3. The germline V gene has CDR1 SEHNR and CDR2 FQNEAQ (reference sequence). The trim removed 2 bases at V and 7 bases at J, leaving 5 bases unmatched.

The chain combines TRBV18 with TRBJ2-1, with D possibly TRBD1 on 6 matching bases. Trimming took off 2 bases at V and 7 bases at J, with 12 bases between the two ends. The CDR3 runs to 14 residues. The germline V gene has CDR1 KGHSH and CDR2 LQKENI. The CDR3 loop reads CASSPTTQGNEQFF. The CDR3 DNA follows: TGTGCCAGCTCACCAACTACGCAGGGGAATGAGCAGTTCTTC.

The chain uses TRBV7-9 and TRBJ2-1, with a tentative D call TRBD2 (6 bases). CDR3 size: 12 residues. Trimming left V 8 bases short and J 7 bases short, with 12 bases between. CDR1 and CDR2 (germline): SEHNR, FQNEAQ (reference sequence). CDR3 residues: CASAPGGNEQFF. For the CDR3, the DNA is TGTGCCAGCGCCCCCGGGGGAAATGAGCAGTTCTTC.

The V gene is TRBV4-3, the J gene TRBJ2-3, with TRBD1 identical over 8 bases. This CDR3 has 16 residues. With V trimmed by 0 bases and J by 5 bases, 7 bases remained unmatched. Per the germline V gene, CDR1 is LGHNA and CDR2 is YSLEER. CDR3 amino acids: CASSQDSDRAIDTQYF. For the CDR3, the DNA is TGCGCCAGCAGCCAAGATTCGGACAGGGCAATAGATACGCAGTATTTT.

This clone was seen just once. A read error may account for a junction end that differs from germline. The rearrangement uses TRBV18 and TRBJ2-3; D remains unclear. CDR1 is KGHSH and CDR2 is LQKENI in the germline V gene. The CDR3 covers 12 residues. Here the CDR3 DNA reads TGTGCCAGCTCACCACCTTCAGATCCGCAGTATTTT. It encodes CASSPPSDPQYF.

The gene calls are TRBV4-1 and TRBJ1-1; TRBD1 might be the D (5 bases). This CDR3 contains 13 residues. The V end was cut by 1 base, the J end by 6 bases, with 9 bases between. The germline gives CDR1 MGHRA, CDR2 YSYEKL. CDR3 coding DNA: TGCGCCAGCAGCCAAGGGACATGGGCTGAAGCTTTCTTT. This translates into CASSQGTWAEAFF.

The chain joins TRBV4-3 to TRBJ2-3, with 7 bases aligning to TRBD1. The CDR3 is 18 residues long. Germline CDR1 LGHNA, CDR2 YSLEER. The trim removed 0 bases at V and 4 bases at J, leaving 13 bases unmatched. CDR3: CASSQDKSGGFGADTQYF. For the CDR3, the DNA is TGCGCCAGCAGCCAAGATAAATCAGGGGGTTTTGGGGCAGATACGCAGTATTTT.

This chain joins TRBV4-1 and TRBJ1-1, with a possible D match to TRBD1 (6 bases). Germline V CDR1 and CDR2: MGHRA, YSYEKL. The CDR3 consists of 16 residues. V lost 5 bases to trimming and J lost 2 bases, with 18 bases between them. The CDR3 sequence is CASSIDPGQENTEAFF. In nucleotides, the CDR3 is TGCGCCAGCAGCATAGACCCGGGACAAGAAAACACTGAAGCTTTCTTT.

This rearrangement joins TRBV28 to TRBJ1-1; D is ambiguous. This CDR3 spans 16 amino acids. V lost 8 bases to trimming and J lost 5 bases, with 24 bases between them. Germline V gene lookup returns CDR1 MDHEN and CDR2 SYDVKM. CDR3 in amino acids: CASSNPKGRVGTEAFF. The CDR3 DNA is TGTGCCAGCTCCAACCCCAAAGGGAGGGTCGGAACTGAAGCTTTCTTT.

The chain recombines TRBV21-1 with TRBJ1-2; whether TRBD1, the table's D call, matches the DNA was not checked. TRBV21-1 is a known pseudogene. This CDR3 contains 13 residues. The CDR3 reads CASNQQGAQGYTF. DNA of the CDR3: TGTGCCAGCAACCAACAGGGGGCGCAAGGCTACACCTTC.

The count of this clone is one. The CDR3 nucleotides are TGTGCCAGCAGCGCGAGACAGGCGATGAACACTGAAGCTTTCTTT. Residues: CASSARQAMNTEAFF. This chain uses TRBV9 with TRBJ1-1; tentative D call: TRBD1 (6 bases). Trimming took 3 bases from V and 0 from J, leaving 12 bases between them. Germline values: CDR1 SGDLS, CDR2 YYNGEE. CDR3 length: 15 residues. The full variable domain, with the rest looked up from reference TRBV9 and TRBJ1-1, is DSGVTQTPKHLITATGQRVTLRCSPRSGDLSVYWYQQSLDQGLQFLIQYYNGEERAKGNILERFSAQQFPDLHSELNLSSLELGDSALYFCASSARQAMNTEAFFGQGTRLTVV.